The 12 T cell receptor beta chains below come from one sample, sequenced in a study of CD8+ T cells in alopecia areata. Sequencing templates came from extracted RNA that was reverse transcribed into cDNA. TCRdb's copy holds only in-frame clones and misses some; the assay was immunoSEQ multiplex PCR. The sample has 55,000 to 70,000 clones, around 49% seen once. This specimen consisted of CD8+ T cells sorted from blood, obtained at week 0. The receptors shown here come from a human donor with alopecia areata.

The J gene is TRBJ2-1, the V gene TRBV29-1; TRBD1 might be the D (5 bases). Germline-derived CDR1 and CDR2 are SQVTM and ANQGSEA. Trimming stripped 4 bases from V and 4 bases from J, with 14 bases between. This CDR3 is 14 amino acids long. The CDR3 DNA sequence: TGCAGCGTTGTAAGCAGGGTCGGGTACAATGAGCAGTTCTTC. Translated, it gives CSVVSRVGYNEQFF.

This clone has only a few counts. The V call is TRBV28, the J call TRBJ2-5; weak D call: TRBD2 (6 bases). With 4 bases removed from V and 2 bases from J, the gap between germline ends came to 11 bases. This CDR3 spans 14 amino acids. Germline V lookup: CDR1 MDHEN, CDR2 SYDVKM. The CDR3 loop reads CASSSRLDQETQYF. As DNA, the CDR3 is TGTGCCAGCAGTTCCCGACTAGATCAAGAGACCCAGTACTTC. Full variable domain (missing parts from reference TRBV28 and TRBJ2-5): DVKVTQSSRYLVKRTGEKVFLECVQDMDHENMFWYRQDPGLGLRLIYFSYDVKMKEKGDIPEGYSVSREKKERFSLILESASTNQTSMYLCASSSRLDQETQYFGPGTRLLVL.

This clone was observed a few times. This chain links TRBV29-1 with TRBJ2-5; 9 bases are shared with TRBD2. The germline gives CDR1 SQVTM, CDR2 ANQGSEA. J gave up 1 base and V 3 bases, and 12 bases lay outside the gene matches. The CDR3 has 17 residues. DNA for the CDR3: TGCAGCGTTGAGGGGGGGGCACGCGGGAGGGTCCAAGAGACCCAGTACTTC. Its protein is CSVEGGARGRVQETQYF.

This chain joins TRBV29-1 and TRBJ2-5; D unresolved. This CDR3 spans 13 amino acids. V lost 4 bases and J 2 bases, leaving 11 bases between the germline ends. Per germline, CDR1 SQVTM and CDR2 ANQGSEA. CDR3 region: CSVGVGLQETQYF. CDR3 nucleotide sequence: TGCAGCGTTGGGGTGGGATTACAAGAGACCCAGTACTTC.

The CDR3 protein is CASRDYIGSYNEQFF. The CDR3 DNA reads as TGTGCCAGCAGGGACTACATAGGTTCCTACAATGAGCAGTTCTTC. The chain employs TRBV11-2 and TRBJ2-1; D possibly corresponds to TRBD2 (6 bases). V dropped 6 bases and J dropped 1 base, with 13 bases sitting between them. The germline gives CDR1 SGHAT, CDR2 FQNNGV. The CDR3 extends over 15 amino acids.

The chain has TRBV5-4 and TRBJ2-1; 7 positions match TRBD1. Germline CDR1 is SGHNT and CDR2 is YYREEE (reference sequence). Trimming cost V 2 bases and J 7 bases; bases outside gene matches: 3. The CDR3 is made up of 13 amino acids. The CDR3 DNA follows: TGTGCCAGCAGCTTCAGGGGGTATAATGAGCAGTTCTTC. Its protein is CASSFRGYNEQFF.

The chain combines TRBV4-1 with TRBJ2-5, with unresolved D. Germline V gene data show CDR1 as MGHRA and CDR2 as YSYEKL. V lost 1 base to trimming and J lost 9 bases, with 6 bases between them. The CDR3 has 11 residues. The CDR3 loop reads CASSQAAAQYF. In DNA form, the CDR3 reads TGCGCCAGCAGCCAAGCCGCCGCCCAGTACTTC.

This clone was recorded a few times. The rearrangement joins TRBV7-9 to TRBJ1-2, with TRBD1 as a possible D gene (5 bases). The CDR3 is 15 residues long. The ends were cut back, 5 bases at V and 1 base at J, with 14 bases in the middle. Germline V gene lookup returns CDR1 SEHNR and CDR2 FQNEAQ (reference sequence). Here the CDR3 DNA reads TGTGCCAGCAGCCCCAACCAGGGAGATAACTATGGCTACACCTTC. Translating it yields CASSPNQGDNYGYTF.

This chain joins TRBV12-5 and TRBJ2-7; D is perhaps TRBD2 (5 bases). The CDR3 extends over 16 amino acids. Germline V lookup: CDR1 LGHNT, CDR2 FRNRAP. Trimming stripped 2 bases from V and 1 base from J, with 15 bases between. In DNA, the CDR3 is TGTGCTAGTGGTTTGCCCTGGTGGGAGACATCCTACGAGCAGTACTTC. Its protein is CASGLPWWETSYEQYF.

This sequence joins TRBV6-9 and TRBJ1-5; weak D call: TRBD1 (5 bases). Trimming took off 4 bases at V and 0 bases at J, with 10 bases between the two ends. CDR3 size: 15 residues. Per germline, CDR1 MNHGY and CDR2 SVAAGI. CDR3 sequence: CASSWTIYSNQPQHF. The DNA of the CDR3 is TGTGCCAGCAGTTGGACAATATATAGCAATCAGCCCCAGCATTTT.

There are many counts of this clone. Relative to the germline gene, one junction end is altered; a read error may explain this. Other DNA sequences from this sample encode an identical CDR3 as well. Here the CDR3 reads CASSTGRWNEQFF. CDR3 nucleotides: TGTGCCAGCAGCACTGGACGTTGGAATGAGCAGTTCTTC. The chain links TRBV5-1 to TRBJ2-1; no clear D. The CDR3 has 13 amino acids. Per the germline V gene, CDR1 is SGHRS and CDR2 is YFSETQ.

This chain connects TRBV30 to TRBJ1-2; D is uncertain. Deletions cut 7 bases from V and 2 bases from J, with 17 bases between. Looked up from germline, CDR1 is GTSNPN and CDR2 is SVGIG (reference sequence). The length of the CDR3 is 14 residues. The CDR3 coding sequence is TGTGCCTTACCACCCGGCGGGGAAAACTATGGCTACACCTTC. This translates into CALPPGGENYGYTF.